This T cell receptor (beta chain) emerged from a study of blood T cell repertoires in COVID-19. As for the study in general: The origin of the acute and convalescent COVID-19 samples was the United States, Italy and Spain. T cells, B-cell-depleted T cells, or PBMCs supplied cDNA or gDNA.

Original analysis: Amplification from reference gene primers served as the basis for estimated nucleated cell counts. The protocol was immunoSEQ multiplex PCR, while the TCRdb copy is restricted to in-frame clones and leaves out a portion. V and J calls and clone size follow that table, whereas D and trimming were derived from the DNA. The data show about 190,000 clones, less than 90% seen once. The CDR3 covers 20 residues. The chain uses TRBV21-1 and TRBJ2-6; the tabulated D call, TRBD1, remains unverified against the DNA. TRBV21-1 is shown as a pseudogene. The sequence was collected from a human donor in a cohort sampled during active COVID-19. Material: peripheral blood. CDR3 sequence: CASSKEGARDGNSGANVLTF. The CDR3 DNA reads TGTGCCAGCAGCAAAGAGGGGGCCCGGGACGGTAACTCTGGGGCCAACGTCCTGACTTTC.